This T cell receptor (beta chain) was obtained from a study of response to subunit inactivated influenza vaccine. A note on this clonotype: Its antigen is not known.

Germline V gene sequence: CDR1 SQVTM, CDR2 ANQGSEA. There are 12 residues in the CDR3. V lost 4 bases and J 5 bases, leaving 11 bases between the germline ends. Study-level points and caveats: Researchers suggested that each seasonal influenza vaccination recruits few new T cells.

Via MiXCR, TCRdb re-called the RT-PCR reads, giving one row per CDR3 protein. The table has 560,000 or so distinct CDR3 sequences, 7.5% to 8.5% seen once. The genes are TRBV29-1 and TRBJ1-1; D remains unclear. The TCR originated in a man aged 45-69 years who received an inactivated influenza vaccine. Sequencing was performed on PBMCs from blood, taken less than 30 months after vaccination. CDR3 DNA sequence: TGCAGCGTTGTGGGTGAGGCAACTGAAGCTTTCTTT. As protein: CSVVGEATEAFF.